A selection of T cell receptor beta chains follows, all from one sample in a study of blood T cell repertoires in COVID-19. Assay: immunoSEQ multiplex PCR; the TCRdb copy retains only in-frame clones and omits some. The table records about 200,000 clones, 80% to 90% of them present only once. Specimen: PBMCs or T cells enriched from blood (not recorded which). These receptors were collected from a young man who had recovered from COVID-19. CDR3s include the opening cysteine and the closing phenylalanine or tryptophan. A D gene is named only where the DNA matches it firmly. The size of a clone is reported for some rows only, either as once, few or many, or as a class for expanded clones.

CDR3 length,D gene,J gene,V gene,clone size,CDR3 protein,CDR3 DNA
15,-,TRBJ2-3,TRBV21-1,-,CASSKGGTGTDTQYF,TGTGCCAGCAGCAAAGGGGGGACAGGCACAGATACGCAGTATTTT
15,-,TRBJ2-6,TRBV2,-,CASSVGSSGANVLTF,TGTGCCAGCAGTGTCGGGTCCTCTGGGGCCAACGTCCTGACTTTC
15,TRBD2,TRBJ2-1,TRBV5-5,-,CASSPRDYQGSEQFF,TGTGCCAGCAGCCCCAGGGACTATCAGGGTAGTGAGCAGTTCTTC
17,-,TRBJ2-2,TRBV11-2,-,CASSLLVPGANTGELFF,TGTGCCAGCAGCTTATTAGTTCCAGGGGCGAACACCGGGGAGCTGTTTTTT
13,-,TRBJ1-3,TRBV6-5,once,CASRWTVGNTIYF,TGTGCCAGCAGATGGACAGTGGGAAACACCATATATTTT
15,TRBD1,TRBJ2-3,TRBV6-2/TRBV6-3,-,CASSYSSDRVDTQYF,TGTGCCAGCAGTTACTCCTCGGACAGGGTAGATACGCAGTATTTT
18,TRBD1,TRBJ2-6,TRBV10-3,-,CAISHRGLALSGANVLTF,TGTGCCATCAGCCACAGGGGGCTCGCTCTCTCTGGGGCCAACGTCCTGACTTTC
14,-,TRBJ1-2,TRBV9,-,CASSGNRNNYGYTF,TGTGCCAGCAGCGGTAACAGGAATAACTATGGCTACACCTTC
18,-,TRBJ2-6,TRBV28,-,CASTSLGLPFSGANVLTF,TGTGCCAGCACCTCTCTGGGACTTCCTTTCTCTGGGGCCAACGTCCTGACTTTC
13,TRBD2,TRBJ2-1,TRBV10-2,-,CASRAGGGNEQFF,TGCGCCAGCAGAGCGGGAGGGGGCAATGAGCAGTTCTTC
17,TRBD2,TRBJ2-5,TRBV7-2,-,CASSSGLAGGLGETQYF,TGTGCCAGCAGCTCCGGACTAGCGGGAGGGCTAGGTGAGACCCAGTACTTC
15,TRBD1,TRBJ2-7,TRBV6-2/TRBV6-3,-,CASSRGDRGSYEQYF,TGTGCCAGCAGCCGTGGGGACAGGGGTTCCTACGAGCAGTACTTC
14,TRBD1,TRBJ2-5,TRBV18,-,CATGQGAPGETQYF,TGTGCCACCGGACAGGGGGCTCCTGGAGAGACCCAGTACTTC
17,TRBD1,TRBJ2-2,TRBV2,-,CASSEPRGTGGTGELFF,TGTGCCAGCAGTGAACCCCGGGGGACAGGGGGAACCGGGGAGCTGTTTTTT
14,TRBD2,TRBJ2-2,TRBV5-4,-,CASSLAREGGELFF,TGTGCCAGCAGCTTGGCCAGGGAGGGCGGGGAGCTGTTTTTT
17,TRBD1,TRBJ2-6,TRBV4-3,-,CASSQEGTASGANVLTF,TGCGCCAGCAGCCAAGAGGGGACAGCCTCTGGGGCCAACGTCCTGACTTTC
11,-,TRBJ2-7,TRBV20-1,-,CSAVDSYEQYF,TGCAGTGCTGTGGACAGCTACGAGCAGTACTTC
14,-,TRBJ1-2,TRBV7-8,few,CASSSRTVEYGYTF,TGTGCCAGCAGCTCCAGGACAGTCGAATATGGCTACACCTTC
14,-,TRBJ2-3,TRBV29-1,-,CSALGTFSTDTQYF,TGCAGCGCTTTAGGGACTTTTAGCACAGATACGCAGTATTTT
13,-,TRBJ1-5,TRBV4-1,-,CASSQSGNQPQHF,TGCGCCAGCAGCCAGTCGGGCAATCAGCCCCAGCATTTT
16,-,TRBJ2-2,TRBV7-2,-,CASSLTKRLEAGELFF,TGTGCCAGCAGCTTAACCAAAAGACTAGAGGCTGGGGAGCTGTTTTTT
15,TRBD1,TRBJ1-1,TRBV7-8,-,CASSSRTGKDTEAFF,TGTGCCAGCAGCTCCAGGACAGGGAAGGACACTGAAGCTTTCTTT
12,TRBD2,TRBJ2-2,TRBV2,-,CASTSGTGELFF,TGTGCCTCGACTAGCGGGACCGGGGAGCTGTTTTTT
15,TRBD1,TRBJ1-1,TRBV3-1/TRBV3-2,few,CASSQLQGANTEAFF,TGTGCCAGCAGCCAACTCCAGGGGGCTAACACTGAAGCTTTCTTT
16,TRBD1,TRBJ2-7,TRBV27,few,CASSPVSGTGRYEQYF,TGTGCCAGCAGTCCAGTATCCGGGACAGGCCGCTACGAGCAGTACTTC
11,-,TRBJ2-7,TRBV7-2,-,CASSLAREQYF,TGTGCCAGCAGCTTAGCTCGCGAGCAGTACTTC
13,TRBD1,TRBJ2-5,TRBV7-8,once,CASSYDRGGTQYF,TGTGCCAGCAGCTATGACAGGGGAGGGACCCAGTACTTC
14,TRBD1,TRBJ1-2,TRBV19,-,CASSNDRGFGGYTF,TGTGCCAGTAGTAACGACAGGGGATTTGGTGGCTACACCTTC
15,TRBD1,TRBJ1-4,TRBV27,-,CASSPWQGAGEKLFF,TGTGCCAGCAGTCCGTGGCAGGGGGCAGGTGAAAAACTGTTTTTT
12,-,TRBJ2-7,TRBV12-3/TRBV12-4,-,CASSSTGYEQYF,TGTGCCAGCAGTTCGACAGGCTACGAGCAGTACTTC
14,-,TRBJ1-2,TRBV5-1,-,CASSLWGQGYGYTF,TGCGCCAGCAGCTTGTGGGGGCAAGGGTATGGCTACACCTTC
13,TRBD1,TRBJ1-6,TRBV19,-,CASRDSDNSPLHF,TGTGCCAGCCGGGACAGCGATAATTCACCCCTCCACTTT
15,-,TRBJ1-1,TRBV19,-,CASSIPRAGLTEAFF,TGTGCCAGTAGTATTCCCAGGGCAGGGCTAACTGAAGCTTTCTTT
15,-,TRBJ1-1,TRBV24-1,-,CATSDFQGMGTEAFF,TGTGCCACCAGTGATTTTCAGGGGATGGGGACTGAAGCTTTCTTT
13,-,TRBJ2-1,TRBV6-6,-,CASSSLAYNEQFF,TGTGCCAGCAGCTCTTTAGCGTACAATGAGCAGTTCTTC
14,-,TRBJ1-2,TRBV28,-,CASSFGGSNYGYTF,TGTGCCAGCAGTTTTGGGGGGTCTAACTATGGCTACACCTTC
13,TRBD2,TRBJ2-7,TRBV30,-,CAWSVGLANEQYF,TGTGCCTGGAGTGTGGGACTAGCCAACGAGCAGTACTTC
16,-,TRBJ1-2,TRBV19,once,CASSTDPTGASYGYTF,TGTGCCAGTAGTACCGACCCGACAGGAGCCTCCTATGGCTACACCTTC
13,TRBD2,TRBJ2-7,TRBV29-1,-,CSVETSGSYEQYF,TGCAGCGTAGAAACTAGCGGCTCCTACGAGCAGTACTTC
16,-,TRBJ2-3,TRBV7-2,-,CASSLGTGTSTDTQYF,TGTGCCAGCAGCTTAGGCACGGGGACTAGCACAGATACGCAGTATTTT